This TCR beta chain was sequenced in a study of T cell responses to AZD1222 COVID-19 vaccine. Measured with immunoSEQ multiplex PCR; TCRdb has only the in-frame clones, and not every one. The table has around 140,000 clones, about nine tenths seen once. J gave up 6 bases and V 5 bases, and 4 bases lay outside the gene matches. CDR3 length: 14 amino acids. The germline V gene encodes CDR1 MGHRA and CDR2 YSYEKL. Study-level points and caveats: Spike-specific TCR breadth and depth grew following two AZD1222 doses. Most donors were white British and more were female, and clonal diversity was possibly underestimated. Along spike, vaccine-associated CD4 TCRs were found throughout, with dominance at 160-218 and 743-854. Without day 14 samples, only post-peak T cell repertoires were studied.

As concerns this clone: Its antigen is not known.

Here the sequenced sample was peripheral blood, taken on day 0 of AZD1222 vaccination. This chain uses TRBV4-1 with TRBJ2-2; the match to TRBD2 covers 9 bases. The sequence derives from an adult in good health. The CDR3 reads CASSIAGAAGELFF. The CDR3 DNA sequence: TGCGCCAGCAGCATAGCGGGAGCGGCCGGGGAGCTGTTTTTT.